The 24 T cell receptor beta chains below were found in one sample sequenced in a study of CXCR3-negative and CXCR3-positive naive CD8 T cells. All TRB cDNA libraries came from 5' RACE performed with UMI labels. TCRdb reanalyzed the 5' RACE reads and collapses them to one entry per CDR3 protein, without DNA. The sample has 150,000 or so distinct CDR3 sequences, and its top ten clones hold under 0.5%. What these receptors recognize is not known. Study-level points and caveats: Higher TRB CDR3 hydrophobicity marked CXCR3-positive naive cells relative to CXCR3-negative naive cells.

The sequenced sample was naive CXCR3+ CD8+ T cells from blood. The subset is: CD45RO-CCR7+CD27+CD95- naive CD8+ T cells expressing CXCR3 (TNR3+). The receptors originated from a human donor in good health. Some clones in this sample may be carry-over from other donors' samples.

V gene TRBV23-1 combines with J gene TRBJ2-5; the TCRdb call, TRBD1, lacks DNA for checking. TRBV23-1 is an ORF for which the function is uncertain. The CDR3 loop spans 14 amino acids. The CDR3 reads CASGPRTLQETQYF.

The V and J genes are TRBV20-1 and TRBJ2-1; with no DNA, the TCRdb D assignment of TRBD1 cannot be verified. The CDR3 spans 15 residues. Per the germline V gene, CDR1 is DFQATT and CDR2 is SNEGSKA (reference sequence). CDR3: CSARDGGASYNEQFF.

This chain joins TRBV20-1 and TRBJ1-1. The CDR3 has 15 residues. Germline CDR1 is DFQATT and CDR2 is SNEGSKA (reference sequence). The CDR3: CSARDPERLNTEAFF.

The rearrangement uses TRBV7-3 and TRBJ1-1; TCRdb's assignment of TRBD1 cannot be checked, as there is no DNA. CDR3 size: 14 residues. The V gene's germline CDR1 is SGHTA and CDR2 FQGTGA. The chain's CDR3 is CASSTGHLNTEAFF. The full variable domain, with the rest looked up from reference TRBV7-3 and TRBJ1-1, is GAGVSQTPSNKVTEKGKYVELRCDPISGHTALYWYRQSLGQGPEFLIYFQGTGAADDSGLPNDRFFAVRPEGSVSTLKIQRTERGDSAVYLCASSTGHLNTEAFFGQGTRLTVV.

V and J are TRBV12-5 and TRBJ2-1; without DNA, the TCRdb call of TRBD2 cannot be checked. The CDR3 has 14 amino acids. Germline CDR1 reads LGHNT; CDR2 reads FRNRAP. This CDR3 is CASALGTSGRGPFF.

The chain uses TRBV4-2 and TRBJ1-2. This CDR3 region has 16 residues. CDR1 is LGHNA and CDR2 is YNFKEQ in the germline V gene. CDR3 loop: CASSQDVRASMGGYTF.

V usage is TRBV5-5 and J usage is TRBJ2-2. CDR1 SGHKS and CDR2 YYEKEE come from the germline V gene (reference sequence). The CDR3 extends over 15 amino acids. CDR3 amino acids: CASSLMVVSTGELSF.

The V gene is TRBV5-6, the J gene TRBJ1-3; TCRdb outputs TRBD1, but without DNA this stays unchecked. Germline V gene data show CDR1 as SGHDT and CDR2 as YYEEEE. This CDR3 region has 18 residues. CDR3 amino acids: CASSLGRGDRRTGNTIYF. Based on the CDR3 plus reference TRBV5-6 and TRBJ1-3, the full variable domain is DAGVTQSPTHLIKTRGQQVTLRCSPKSGHDTVSWYQQALGQGPQFIFQYYEEEERQRGNFPDRFSGHQFPNYSSELNVNALLLGDSALYLCASSLGRGDRRTGNTIYFGEGSWLTVV.

The chain combines TRBV4-1 with TRBJ2-1; the D call of TRBD2 rests on TCRdb alone, since no DNA is present to check it. Germline lookup yields CDR1 MGHRA and CDR2 YSYEKL. The CDR3 is 15 residues long. The CDR3 is CASSLLAEPYNEQFF.

The chain carries TRBV12-3 or TRBV12-4 and TRBJ2-3; the D call of TRBD2 rests on TCRdb alone, since no DNA is present to check it. The CDR3 totals 12 residues. CDR3 sequence: CASLTGRDTQYF.

This rearrangement joins TRBV12-3 or TRBV12-4 to TRBJ1-1. The CDR3 loop spans 15 amino acids. CDR3 region: CASSTSGSRDTEAFF.

V usage is TRBV28 and J usage is TRBJ2-5; the D call from TCRdb, TRBD2, cannot be confirmed without DNA. CDR3 size: 16 residues. CDR1 and CDR2 from the germline V gene are MDHEN and SYDVKM. The CDR3: CASSFPRALFGKTQYF.

The V gene is TRBV13, the J gene TRBJ2-1; TCRdb gives TRBD2 as the D gene, but with no DNA this cannot be confirmed. Looked up from germline, CDR1 is PRHDT and CDR2 is FYEKMQ (reference sequence). The CDR3 covers 21 residues. CDR3 loop: CASSLGPRPLGLAGGYNEQFF.

The rearrangement joins TRBV29-1 to TRBJ2-1; TCRdb returns TRBD2, unconfirmable since there is no DNA. The CDR3 totals 14 residues. Germline CDR1 SQVTM, CDR2 ANQGSEA. CDR3 region: CSLLVAGSGNEQFF.

V usage is TRBV28 and J usage is TRBJ2-7; the D call of TRBD2 rests on TCRdb alone, since no DNA is present to check it. This CDR3 region has 15 residues. The germline V gene has CDR1 MDHEN and CDR2 SYDVKM. CDR3 protein: CASSLAPGPIWEQYF. Complete variable domain (other parts from reference TRBV28 and TRBJ2-7): DVKVTQSSRYLVKRTGEKVFLECVQDMDHENMFWYRQDPGLGLRLIYFSYDVKMKEKGDIPEGYSVSREKKERFSLILESASTNQTSMYLCASSLAPGPIWEQYFGPGTRLTVT.

The CDR3 reads CASSFASGPELFF. The genes are TRBV28 and TRBJ2-2; TCRdb selects TRBD2, and the lack of DNA leaves this call unchecked. Germline CDR1 MDHEN, CDR2 SYDVKM. This CDR3 is 13 amino acids long.

This chain links TRBV7-2 with TRBJ2-7; the D call of TRBD1 rests on TCRdb alone, since no DNA is present to check it. CDR1 is SGHTA and CDR2 is FQGNSA in the germline V gene. The CDR3 has 14 residues. CDR3 sequence: CASSLDRMGYEQYF. The full variable domain, rest sourced from reference TRBV7-2 and TRBJ2-7, is GAGVSQSPSNKVTEKGKDVELRCDPISGHTALYWYRQSLGQGLEFLIYFQGNSAPDKSGLPSDRFSAERTGGSVSTLTIQRTQQEDSAVYLCASSLDRMGYEQYFGPGTRLTVT.

The chain joins TRBV7-9 to TRBJ2-7; TCRdb indicates TRBD1, and absent DNA this call remains unverified. The CDR3 is 11 residues long. The V gene's germline CDR1 is SEHNR and CDR2 FQNEAQ (reference sequence). The CDR3 reads CASSTLGEQYF.

J is TRBJ2-3 and V is TRBV7-9; TCRdb's D call, TRBD1, is unchecked because there is no DNA. The CDR3 is 16 residues long. The V gene's germline CDR1 is SEHNR and CDR2 FQNEAQ (reference sequence). The CDR3 loop is CASSFDLGGSTDTQYF.

The chain uses TRBV12-3 or TRBV12-4 and TRBJ1-3. The CDR3 is 15 residues long. The CDR3 protein is CASSLWGVAGNTIYF.

CDR3 region: CASSQDRDDYNEQFF. V usage is TRBV4-2 and J usage is TRBJ2-1; with no DNA, the TCRdb D assignment of TRBD1 cannot be verified. Looked up from germline, CDR1 is LGHNA and CDR2 is YNFKEQ. The CDR3 extends over 15 amino acids.

V usage is TRBV29-1 and J usage is TRBJ2-1; TCRdb returns TRBD1, unconfirmable since there is no DNA. This CDR3 region has 17 residues. The germline V gene encodes CDR1 SQVTM and CDR2 ANQGSEA. The CDR3 is CSVEIPIGRGAWNEQFF.

CDR3 sequence reads: CASSFSGGRQPQHF. The chain carries TRBV12-3 or TRBV12-4 and TRBJ1-5; TCRdb outputs TRBD1, but without DNA this stays unchecked. This CDR3 has 14 amino acids.

The chain links TRBV28 to TRBJ2-5; TCRdb's assignment of TRBD1 cannot be checked, as there is no DNA. This CDR3 has 15 residues. Germline assignment: CDR1 MDHEN and CDR2 SYDVKM. CDR3 protein: CASSFARTPQETQYF. The whole variable domain, filled in from reference TRBV28 and TRBJ2-5, reads DVKVTQSSRYLVKRTGEKVFLECVQDMDHENMFWYRQDPGLGLRLIYFSYDVKMKEKGDIPEGYSVSREKKERFSLILESASTNQTSMYLCASSFARTPQETQYFGPGTRLLVL.